The T cell receptor (beta chain) described here comes from a study of blood T cell repertoires in COVID-19. Study at large: T cells, B-cell-depleted T cells, or PBMCs provided the cDNA or gDNA that served as material.

Germline-derived CDR1 and CDR2 are WSHSY and SAAADI. The CDR3 covers 15 residues. Trimming removed 3 bases at V and 1 base at J, with 12 bases between. In terms of age and location, participants ranged from about 18 to 95 years and lived in 24 US areas. Each participant's cohort was designated according to participant-reported clinical history. Sequenced by immunoSEQ multiplex PCR; TCRdb stores in-frame clones only, minus some. This table holds around 130,000 clones, roughly 80% found once. V usage is TRBV10-2 and J usage is TRBJ1-1; maybe TRBD1 (6 bases). This receptor was identified in a man aged 35-49 years with acute COVID-19. The sample taken for sequencing was PBMCs or T cells enriched from blood (not recorded which). CDR3 sequence (DNA): TGCGCCAGCAGTGAACCCAGGGGAGAGAACACTGAAGCTTTCTTT. It is translated as CASSEPRGENTEAFF.